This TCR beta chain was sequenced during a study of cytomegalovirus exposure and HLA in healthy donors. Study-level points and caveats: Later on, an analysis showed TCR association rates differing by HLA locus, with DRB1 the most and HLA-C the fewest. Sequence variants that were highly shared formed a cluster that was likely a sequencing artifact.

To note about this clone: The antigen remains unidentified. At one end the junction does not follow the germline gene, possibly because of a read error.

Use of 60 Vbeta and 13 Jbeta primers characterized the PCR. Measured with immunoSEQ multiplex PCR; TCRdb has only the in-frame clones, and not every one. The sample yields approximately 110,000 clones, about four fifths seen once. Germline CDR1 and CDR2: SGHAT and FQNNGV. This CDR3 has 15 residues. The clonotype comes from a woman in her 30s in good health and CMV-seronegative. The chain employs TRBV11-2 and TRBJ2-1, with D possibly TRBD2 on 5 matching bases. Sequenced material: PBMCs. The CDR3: CASSFWSGNNNGQFF. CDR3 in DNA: TGTGCCAGCAGCTTCTGGAGCGGCAACAACAATGGGCAGTTCTTC.